This T cell receptor (beta chain) was captured by sequencing in a study of PD-1 blockade in classical Hodgkin lymphoma. Study results and limitations: Why the repertoires differ is still unclear, perhaps disease activity or prior therapy.

Time point given: cycle 4 day 1 (C4D1), after 5 to 7 weeks of nivolumab. Every patient was affected by relapse after autologous stem cell transplantation, while exposure to brentuximab vedotin was not uniform. Germline V gene lookup returns CDR1 LGHNA and CDR2 YSLEER. This CDR3 contains 15 residues. V shed 4 bases and J 2 bases; nucleotides not matched to a gene: 7. Sequenced by immunoSEQ multiplex PCR; TCRdb stores in-frame clones only, minus some. The sample carries roughly 100,000 clones, about nine tenths recorded once. Regarding this clone: Its cognate antigen is unknown.

The receptor was isolated from a human donor with classical Hodgkin lymphoma. Sequenced here: peripheral blood mononuclear cells (PBMCs), sampled before the fourth cycle of nivolumab. The chain carries TRBV4-3 and TRBJ2-7; 8 nucleotides align to TRBD1. DNA of the CDR3: TGCGCCAGCAGCCGAGCCAGGGGACAGGCCTACGAGCAGTACTTC. This sequence encodes CASSRARGQAYEQYF.